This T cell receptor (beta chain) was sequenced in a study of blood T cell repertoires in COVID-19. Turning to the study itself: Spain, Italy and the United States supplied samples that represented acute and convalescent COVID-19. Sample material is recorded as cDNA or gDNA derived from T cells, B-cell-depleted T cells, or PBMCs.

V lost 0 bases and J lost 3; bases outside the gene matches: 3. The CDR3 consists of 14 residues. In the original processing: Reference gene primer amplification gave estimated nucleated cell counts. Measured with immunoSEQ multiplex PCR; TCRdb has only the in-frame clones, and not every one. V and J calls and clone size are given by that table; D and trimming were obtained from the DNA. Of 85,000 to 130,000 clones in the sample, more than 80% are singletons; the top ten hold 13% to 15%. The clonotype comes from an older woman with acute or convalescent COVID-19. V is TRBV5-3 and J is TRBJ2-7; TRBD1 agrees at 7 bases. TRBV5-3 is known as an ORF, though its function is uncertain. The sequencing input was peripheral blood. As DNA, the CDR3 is TGTGCCAGAAGCTTGGGACAGGGACACTACGAGCAGTACTTC. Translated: CARSLGQGHYEQYF.